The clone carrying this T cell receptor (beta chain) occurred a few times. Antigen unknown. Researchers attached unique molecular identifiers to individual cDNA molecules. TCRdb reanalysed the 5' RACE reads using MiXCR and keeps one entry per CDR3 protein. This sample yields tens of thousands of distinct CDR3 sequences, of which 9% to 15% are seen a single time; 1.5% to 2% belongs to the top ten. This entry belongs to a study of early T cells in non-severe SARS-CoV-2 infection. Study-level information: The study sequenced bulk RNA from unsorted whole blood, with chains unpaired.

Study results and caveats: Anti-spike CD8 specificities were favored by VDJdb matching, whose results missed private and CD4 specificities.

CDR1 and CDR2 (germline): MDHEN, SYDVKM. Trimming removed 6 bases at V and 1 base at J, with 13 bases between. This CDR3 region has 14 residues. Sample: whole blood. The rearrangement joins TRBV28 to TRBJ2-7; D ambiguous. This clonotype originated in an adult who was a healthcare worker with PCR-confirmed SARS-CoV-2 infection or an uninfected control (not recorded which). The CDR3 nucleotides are TGTGCCAGCAGGAAGGAGCGCGGTTCCTACGAGCAGTACTTC. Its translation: CASRKERGSYEQYF.